These 32 T cell receptor beta chains came from one sample sequenced in a study of blood T cell repertoires in COVID-19. The table came from immunoSEQ multiplex PCR; TCRdb's copy has only in-frame clones and leaves some out. The sample consists of about 98,000 clones, 80% to 95% of them appearing once. The sequenced sample was peripheral blood. The receptor source for this set is a woman aged 50 to 60 with COVID-19, enrolled during active disease.

The chain links TRBV10-3 to TRBJ2-2; 9 nucleotides agree with TRBD1. V gave up 10 bases and J gave up 1 base; unmatched junction bases: 7. Germline V gene data show CDR1 as ENHRY and CDR2 as SYGVKD. The CDR3 contains 15 residues. CDR3 DNA sequence: TGTGCCACTTGGGGGACAGGGAGGAACACCGGGGAGCTGTTTTTT. This translates into CATWGTGRNTGELFF.

The chain is built from TRBV27 and TRBJ1-5; D remains unclear. The CDR3 is 15 amino acids. The germline V gene has CDR1 MNHEY and CDR2 SMNVEV (reference sequence). V shed 5 bases and J shed 1 base, with 12 bases lying between them. CDR3 region: CASSRTENSNQPQHF. Here the CDR3 DNA reads TGTGCCAGCAGTCGCACAGAGAACAGCAATCAGCCCCAGCATTTT.

This chain's CDR3 is CASSFDRDLKVHYEQYF. The DNA of the CDR3 is TGTGCCAGCAGTTTCGACAGGGATCTTAAGGTCCACTACGAGCAGTACTTC. The J gene is TRBJ2-7, the V gene TRBV27; 7 bases match TRBD1. CDR1 and CDR2 (germline): MNHEY, SMNVEV (reference sequence). The CDR3 runs 17 residues. Trimming took 3 bases from V and 3 from J; bases not matched to a gene: 14.

The V gene is TRBV5-5, the J gene TRBJ1-1; 11 bases map to TRBD1. Trimming removed 2 bases from V and 4 bases from J; junction bases left unmatched: 1. Germline lookup yields CDR1 SGHKS and CDR2 YYEKEE (reference sequence). This CDR3 comprises 14 residues. The CDR3 region has the DNA TGTGCCAGCAGCTTTGGGACAGGGGGCACTGAAGCTTTCTTT. Translated, it gives CASSFGTGGTEAFF.

The chain is built from TRBV28 and TRBJ1-2, with D perhaps TRBD1 (5 bases). CDR1 is MDHEN and CDR2 is SYDVKM in the germline V gene. The CDR3 has 14 amino acids. V lost 3 bases, J lost 7 bases, and 15 bases lay in between. The CDR3 sequence is CASSFPPGGVGYTF. As DNA, the CDR3 is TGTGCCAGCAGTTTTCCCCCCGGGGGGGTTGGCTACACCTTC.

This clone was seen a handful of times. The genes are TRBV3-1 (or the pseudogene TRBV3-2) and TRBJ1-1, with 7 bases matching TRBD1. V was clipped by 6 bases and J by 2 bases; unmatched bases: 3. Germline-derived CDR1 and CDR2 are LGHDT and YNNKEL (reference sequence). CDR3 length: 13 residues. The DNA for the CDR3 is TGTGCCAGCAGGTACAGGGGTAACACTGAAGCTTTCTTT. This encodes CASRYRGNTEAFF.

V is TRBV19 and J is TRBJ1-5; 7 positions agree with TRBD1. With 9 bases clipped from V and 2 bases from J, the junction kept 7 bases outside the gene matches. The CDR3 is 14 residues long. The germline CDR1 and CDR2 sequences are LNHDA and SQIVND (reference sequence). The CDR3: CASTRGFGNQPQHF. The CDR3 DNA reads TGTGCCAGCACCAGGGGGTTCGGCAATCAGCCCCAGCATTTT.

This clone has just one count. This chain links TRBV12-3 or TRBV12-4 with TRBJ1-2; D is uncertain. V lost 4 bases to trimming and J lost 7 bases, with 7 bases between them. This CDR3 region has 11 residues. The CDR3 DNA reads TGTGCCAGCAGTTGGGAGCTTGGCTACACCTTC. Translated, it gives CASSWELGYTF.

The chain couples TRBV12-3 or TRBV12-4 to TRBJ1-5, with D uncertain. This CDR3 comprises 12 residues. Deletions cut 3 bases from V and 4 bases from J, with 4 bases between. The CDR3 DNA reads as TGTGCCAGCAGTTTTATGAATCAGCCCCAGCATTTT. Its translation: CASSFMNQPQHF.

V and J are TRBV25-1 and TRBJ2-2, with 12 bases lining up with TRBD1. CDR3 size: 18 residues. Per the germline V gene, CDR1 is MGHDK and CDR2 is SYGVNS. V shed 4 bases, J shed 6 bases, and the junction held 12 bases outside the gene matches. Written as DNA, the CDR3 is TGTGCCAGCAGTGTCCTCATATCCGGGACAGGGGGCCCCGGGGAGCTGTTTTTT. Translation gives CASSVLISGTGGPGELFF.

The chain couples TRBV19 to TRBJ2-2; the D gene is possibly TRBD1 (5 bases). Per germline, CDR1 LNHDA and CDR2 SQIVND (reference sequence). Between the trimmed V and J ends, which lost 0 bases and 2 bases, there was a span of 16 bases. This CDR3 is built from 18 residues. The CDR3 sequence: CASSIEGTGNRNTGELFF. The CDR3, as DNA: TGTGCCAGTAGTATAGAGGGCACAGGTAACCGAAACACCGGGGAGCTGTTTTTT.

The rearrangement uses TRBV27 and TRBJ1-5; D unresolved. In germline, CDR1 is MNHEY, CDR2 SMNVEV (reference sequence). The CDR3 has 13 residues. V was cut by 4 bases and J by 0 bases, with 4 bases left in between. The CDR3 DNA reads as TGTGCCAGCAGTTATAATAGCAATCAGCCCCAGCATTTT. It translates to CASSYNSNQPQHF.

The genes are TRBV7-7 and TRBJ1-4, with TRBD1 matching 8 bases. Germline V gene lookup returns CDR1 SSHAT and CDR2 FNYEAQ (reference sequence). The ends lost 3 bases at V and 10 bases at J; junction bases unmatched: 4. The CDR3 contains 13 residues. The CDR3 sequence is CASSFRQGTKLFF. DNA of the CDR3: TGTGCCAGCAGCTTTCGACAGGGGACAAAACTGTTTTTT.

CDR3 DNA: TGTGCCAGCAGTGGGGGGAACAGGGGGCGATTCATTGATCAGCCCCAGCATTTT. Protein sequence: CASSGGNRGRFIDQPQHF. The chain links TRBV2 to TRBJ1-5, with 9 bases matching TRBD1. The CDR3 length is 18 residues. CDR1 and CDR2 from the germline V gene are SNHLY and FYNNEI. The V gene end was trimmed by 4 bases and the J gene end by 5 bases; junction bases not matched to a gene: 15.

The rearrangement joins TRBV9 to TRBJ2-1; weak D call: TRBD2 (7 bases). Germline assignment: CDR1 SGDLS and CDR2 YYNGEE. The CDR3 length is 15 residues. Trimming took off 4 bases at V and 5 bases at J, with 16 bases between the two ends. DNA of the CDR3: TGTGCCAGCAGCCCCTTCGGGGGGACACACAATGAGCAGTTCTTC. Its protein product is CASSPFGGTHNEQFF.

CDR3 bases: TGTGCCTGGAGCCCCCGGACGGGGTGGAACACTGAAGCTTTCTTT. Amino acids: CAWSPRTGWNTEAFF. The chain couples TRBV30 to TRBJ1-1, with no clear D. V dropped 3 bases and J dropped 1 base, with 15 bases sitting between them. This CDR3 comprises 15 residues. Germline V gene sequence: CDR1 GTSNPN, CDR2 SVGIG (reference sequence).

The V call is TRBV19, the J call TRBJ1-4, with 7 positions matching TRBD1. The CDR3 has 14 amino acids. The junction had 8 bases not matched to a gene; V was cut back by 8 bases and J by 5 bases. CDR1 and CDR2 from the germline V gene are LNHDA and SQIVND (reference sequence). CDR3 DNA: TGTGCCAGTGCCCTAGGGGGCTCAAATGAAAAACTGTTTTTT. This sequence encodes CASALGGSNEKLFF.

This chain links TRBV10-3 with TRBJ1-6; possible D gene TRBD1, 6 bases. The V gene's germline CDR1 is ENHRY and CDR2 SYGVKD. The ends were cut back, 4 bases at V and 7 bases at J, with 11 bases in the middle. The CDR3 loop spans 14 amino acids. The CDR3 protein is CAISVTGENSPLHF. CDR3 DNA: TGTGCCATCAGTGTGACAGGAGAGAATTCACCCCTCCACTTT.

This chain joins TRBV7-8 and TRBJ1-3; no clear D gene. The CDR3 is 15 amino acids. Germline CDR1 reads SGHVS; CDR2 reads FQNEAQ. V lost 1 base and J 4 bases, leaving 11 bases between the germline ends. CDR3 sequence: CASSLGAGLGNTIYF. DNA of the CDR3: TGTGCCAGCAGCTTAGGGGCAGGCCTGGGAAACACCATATATTTT.

Only one count was recorded for this clone. The chain couples TRBV10-3 to TRBJ2-7; 7 positions match TRBD1. CDR1 is ENHRY, CDR2 SYGVKD, per germline. This CDR3 has 13 residues. The junction had 4 bases not matched to a gene; V was cut back by 8 bases and J by 0 bases. The CDR3 loop is CAIQGESSYEQYF. CDR3 in DNA: TGTGCCATCCAGGGGGAGAGCTCCTACGAGCAGTACTTC.

The rearrangement links TRBV6-9 to TRBJ2-7, with D perhaps matching TRBD1 (7 bases). The CDR3 covers 12 residues. Per germline, CDR1 MNHGY and CDR2 SVAAGI. The V and J ends lost 5 bases and 5 bases respectively, with 10 bases between them. CDR3 DNA sequence: TGTGCCAGCAGTGGAGGGGGCGACGAGCAGTACTTC. This encodes CASSGGGDEQYF.

The rearrangement joins TRBV5-1 to TRBJ2-1; D is perhaps TRBD2 (6 bases). Looked up from germline, CDR1 is SGHRS and CDR2 is YFSETQ. This CDR3 spans 14 amino acids. V shed 4 bases and J shed 4 bases, with 12 bases lying between them. The CDR3: CASSDGLFYNEQFF. The CDR3 DNA follows: TGCGCCAGCAGCGATGGACTATTTTACAATGAGCAGTTCTTC.

The genes are TRBV7-8 and TRBJ1-3; TRBD1 agrees at 7 bases. Trimming took 2 bases from V and 4 from J; bases not matched to a gene: 5. The CDR3 is made up of 15 amino acids. Germline V gives CDR1 SGHVS, CDR2 FQNEAQ. CDR3 in DNA: TGTGCCAGCAGCTTAACTCTACAGGGGGGAAACACCATATATTTT. It translates to CASSLTLQGGNTIYF. The full variable domain, in which reference TRBV7-8 and TRBJ1-3 provide the parts outside the CDR3, is GAGVSQSPRYKVAKRGQDVALRCDPISGHVSLFWYQQALGQGPEFLTYFQNEAQLDKSGLPSDRFFAERPEGSVSTLKIQRTQQEDSAVYLCASSLTLQGGNTIYFGEGSWLTVV.

The chain recombines TRBV19 with TRBJ1-5, with TRBD1 matching 12 bases. Germline assignment: CDR1 LNHDA and CDR2 SQIVND (reference sequence). Losses at the gene ends were 6 bases for V and 7 bases for J; bases not matched to a gene: 10. The CDR3 runs to 16 residues. CDR3 amino acids: CASSYRGGTGGQPQHF. For the CDR3, the DNA is TGTGCCAGTAGCTACCGAGGGGGGACAGGGGGCCAGCCCCAGCATTTT.

The chain links TRBV18 to TRBJ1-2; D ambiguous. The V end lost 3 bases, the J end lost 10 bases, and 15 bases lay between the germline ends. The length of the CDR3 is 13 residues. CDR1 is KGHSH and CDR2 is LQKENI in the germline V gene. This CDR3 reads CASSPGLRQDYTF. The CDR3 coding sequence is TGTGCCAGCTCACCCGGACTTCGACAAGACTACACCTTC.

The chain combines TRBV6-5 with TRBJ2-5; tentative D call: TRBD1 (6 bases). Per the germline V gene, CDR1 is MNHEY and CDR2 is SVGAGI. V gave up 5 bases and J gave up 5 bases, with 6 bases separating them. The CDR3 spans 11 residues. The CDR3 is CASSTGETQYF. The DNA for the CDR3 is TGTGCCAGCAGTACAGGGGAGACCCAGTACTTC.

This clone was picked up one time. The chain is built from TRBV19 and TRBJ2-3; D gene uncertain. CDR3 size: 12 residues. In germline, CDR1 is LNHDA, CDR2 SQIVND (reference sequence). V was shortened by 4 bases and J by 10 bases, with 12 bases between the two germline ends. The CDR3 nucleotides read TGTGCCAGTAGTACTCAAGGAGTGGCGCAGTATTTT. This gives the protein CASSTQGVAQYF.

The chain uses TRBV29-1 and TRBJ2-3; a weak D match, TRBD1 (6 bases). The CDR3 contains 14 residues. The germline V gene encodes CDR1 SQVTM and CDR2 ANQGSEA. V was cut by 4 bases and J by 0 bases, with 11 bases left in between. In DNA form, the CDR3 reads TGCAGCGTTGCGTGGGGACACAGCACAGATACGCAGTATTTT. Its protein product is CSVAWGHSTDTQYF.

The CDR3 DNA follows: TGTGCCAGCAGTACAGGACAGGGGGCGTCGGATACGCAGTATTTT. Residues: CASSTGQGASDTQYF. This chain connects TRBV11-3 to TRBJ2-3; 11 bases align to TRBD1. Germline CDR1 SGHNT, CDR2 YENEEA. The junction had 8 bases not matched to a gene; V was cut back by 6 bases and J by 6 bases. CDR3 length: 15 amino acids. The variable domain in full, completed from reference TRBV11-3 and TRBJ2-3, reads EAGVVQSPRYKIIEKKQPVAFWCNPISGHNTLYWYLQNLGQGPELLIRYENEEAVDDSQLPKDRFSAERLKGVDSTLKIQPAELGDSAVYLCASSTGQGASDTQYFGPGTRLTVL.

CDR3 loop: CASSPGVGQGALDTQYF. DNA for the CDR3: TGTGCCAGCAGCCCTGGCGTGGGACAGGGGGCATTGGATACGCAGTATTTT. V is TRBV5-4 and J is TRBJ2-3; 12 bases agree with TRBD1. Germline lookup yields CDR1 SGHNT and CDR2 YYREEE (reference sequence). V dropped 4 bases and J dropped 6; count of bases not matched to a gene: 12. The CDR3 covers 17 residues.

CDR3 amino acids: CASSPRTGQGNTEAFF. The CDR3 coding sequence is TGCGCCAGCAGCCCAAGAACGGGACAGGGTAACACTGAAGCTTTCTTT. The chain has TRBV4-3 and TRBJ1-1; 9 bases line up with TRBD1. The V segment lost 4 bases and the J segment 2 bases; nucleotides outside the gene matches: 8. CDR1 LGHNA and CDR2 YSLEER come from the germline V gene. This CDR3 region has 16 residues.

The rearrangement joins TRBV29-1 to TRBJ1-2; D might be TRBD1 (5 bases). The CDR3 spans 16 residues. V lost 0 bases to trimming and J lost 2 bases, with 16 bases between them. Germline V gives CDR1 SQVTM, CDR2 ANQGSEA. CDR3 region: CSVEDPGEAFNYGYTF. In nucleotides, the CDR3 is TGCAGCGTTGAAGACCCGGGGGAGGCATTCAACTATGGCTACACCTTC.